This passage covers 27 T cell receptor beta chains from one sample sequenced in a study of tumor-infiltrating lymphocytes in primary liver carcinoma. The input was 450 to 500 ng total RNA; TCR beta cDNA was made from it with a constant-region primer. Three nested multiplex PCR rounds of slightly modified ARM-PCR generated TCR beta libraries. Running around 10 cycles apiece, the first two PCR rounds relied on TRBV1-TRBV30 forward primers together with a C-beta reverse primer. Each CDR3 protein is one row after TCRdb ran MiXCR on the multiplex PCR reads. The data contain about 22,000 distinct CDR3 sequences, 65% to 85% of them singletons. RNA and DNA were co-extracted from about 20-30 mg of unsorted bulk tissue. Sample: liver tumor tissue from sampling region 2. Documented subset: tumor region T2, inferior pole. These receptors were taken from a woman under 40 with primary liver carcinoma and hepatitis B virus infection.

On this clonotype itself: One end of the junction fails to match germline, which may point to a read error. The J gene is TRBJ2-3, the V gene TRBV4-3; a weak D match, TRBD1 (6 bases). Germline lookup yields CDR1 LGHNA and CDR2 YSLEER. The CDR3 sequence is 18 residues long. The CDR3 region has the DNA TGCGCCAGCGGCCAAGATGCAGGGACACGTACACTCACAGATACGCAGTATTTT. Translated: CASGQDAGTRTLTDTQYF.

With regard to this clonotype: A read error may account for a junction end that differs from germline. The V gene is TRBV5-4, the J gene TRBJ2-3; possibly TRBD2 for D (6 bases). CDR1 and CDR2 from the germline V gene are SGHNT and YYREEE (reference sequence). The CDR3 runs 18 residues. The CDR3 DNA reads as TGTGCCAGCAGTAACCCGGCGACTAGTGGGAGTCGGAGAGATACGCACTATTTT. Its protein is CASSNPATSGSRRDTHYF. The full variable domain, with the rest looked up from reference TRBV5-4 and TRBJ2-3, is ETGVTQSPTHLIKTRGQQVTLRCSSQSGHNTVSWYQQALGQGPQFIFQYYREEENGRGNFPPRFSGLQFPNYSSELNVNALELDDSALYLCASSNPATSGSRRDTHYFGPGTRLTVL.

Remarks on this clonotype: Germline is not matched at one junction end, which may reflect a read error. The chain is built from TRBV5-6 and TRBJ2-2; possibly TRBD2 for D (5 bases). CDR3 size: 15 residues. In germline, CDR1 is SGHDT, CDR2 YYEEEE. The CDR3 region is CASSLAPKVTGELLF. As DNA, the CDR3 is TGTGCCAGTAGCTTGGCACCCAAAGTCACCGGGGAGCTGCTTTTC.

This clonotype was counted a few times. Possible read error: a much larger clone is one base away. V and J are TRBV20-1 and TRBJ1-2; D is possibly TRBD1 (5 bases). The V gene's germline CDR1 is DFQATT and CDR2 SNEGSKA (reference sequence). The CDR3 runs to 14 residues. Here the CDR3 DNA reads TGCAATGCTAGAGATGACAGTAACAAGGATGGCTACACCTTC. Translation gives CNARDDSNKDGYTF.

As for this clonotype: The CDR3 end shows no conserved phenylalanine or tryptophan, and so a read error is likely. The DNA is left out, because the CDR3 cannot be placed on it with certainty; the CDR3 is given as TCRdb lists it. The chain joins TRBV5-4 to TRBJ2-1; whether TRBD2, the table's D call, matches the DNA was not checked. The CDR3 length is 16 residues, termini included. CDR1 and CDR2 from the germline V gene are SGHNT and YYREEE (reference sequence). CDR3 sequence reads: CTSSFPSGRSRNEQSL.

The table lists this clonotype with a few counts. The CDR3 does not close with the conserved phenylalanine or tryptophan, likely indicating a read error. V is TRBV10-3 and J is TRBJ2-5, with no clear D. The CDR3 sequence is 14 residues long. The ends were cut back, 3 bases at V and 2 bases at J, with 10 bases in the middle. Germline CDR1 reads ENHRY; CDR2 reads SYGVKD. CDR3 loop: CAISDGVAQETQYL. The CDR3 bases are TGTGCCATCAGTGACGGTGTCGCACAAGAGACCCAGTACTTA.

Of note for this clonotype: The conserved phenylalanine or tryptophan normally closing the CDR3 is absent here, so this likely arose from a read error. This chain joins TRBV11-2 and TRBJ1-2; weak D call: TRBD1 (5 bases). V lost 5 bases, J lost 4 bases, and 20 bases lay in between. The CDR3 covers 16 residues. CDR1 is SGHAT, CDR2 FQNNGV, per germline. The CDR3 DNA sequence: TGTGCCAGCAGCCCACGAGGCAGGGATTCGAGCTATGGCTACACCTCC. Protein: CASSPRGRDSSYGYTS.

Of note for this clonotype: Germline and junction disagree at one end, which may indicate a read error. The chain has TRBV10-3 and TRBJ1-1; possibly TRBD1 for D (6 bases). CDR3 size: 15 residues. Germline-derived CDR1 and CDR2 are ENHRY and SYGVKD. The chain's CDR3 is CAISTGTTPNTEASF. The DNA of the CDR3 is TGTGCCATCAGCACCGGGACAACGCCGAACACTGAAGCTTCCTTT.

About this clonotype itself: An end of the junction does not agree with germline; a read error may underlie this. The rearrangement joins TRBV6-1 to TRBJ2-2, with D possibly being TRBD1 (5 bases). The CDR3 loop spans 19 amino acids. CDR1 is MNHNS, CDR2 SASEGT, per germline. The chain's CDR3 is CASSETLPWGAANTGELFF. The CDR3 DNA sequence: TGTGCAAGCAGTGAGACCCTTCCCTGGGGCGCCGCGAACACCGGGGAGCTGTTTTTT.

For this clonotype: An end of the junction differs from the germline gene, which may be a read error. J is TRBJ2-4 and V is TRBV11-1; a weak D match, TRBD1 (6 bases). This CDR3 contains 15 residues. Germline V CDR1 and CDR2: SGHAT, FQDESV (reference sequence). DNA of the CDR3: TGTACCAGCAGCTTAGCCGAGACAGGTTATGGCGTTCAGTACTTC. This codes for CTSSLAETGYGVQYF. The full variable domain, completed using reference TRBV11-1 and TRBJ2-4, is EAEVAQSPRYKITEKSQAVAFWCDPISGHATLYWYRQILGQGPELLVQFQDESVVDDSQLPKDRFSAERLKGVDSTLKIQPAELGDSAMYLCTSSLAETGYGVQYFGAGTRLSVL.

Comment on this clonotype: The junction does not match germline at one end; this may be a read error. The gene calls are TRBV11-2 and TRBJ2-3, with D possibly TRBD1 on 6 matching bases. The germline V gene encodes CDR1 SGHAT and CDR2 FQNNGV. This CDR3 is built from 16 residues. CDR3 nucleotides: TGTGCCAGCAGTCGCAGGGGTGACCTAAGCACAGATGCGCAGTATTTT. Translated: CASSRRGDLSTDAQYF.

This clonotype was seen a single time. Here the CDR3 omits its conserved ending phenylalanine or tryptophan, so a read error is the likely source. The J gene is TRBJ2-3, the V gene TRBV11-2; unclear D gene. The CDR3 covers 14 residues. Germline CDR1 and CDR2: SGHAT and FQNNGV. In DNA form, the CDR3 reads TGTGCCAGCACCTTAGCTTATAGCACAGATAGGCAGTATCTT. Translation gives CASTLAYSTDRQYL.

Note on this clonotype: One junction end disagrees with the germline gene, perhaps due to a read error. The V and J genes are TRBV4-1 and TRBJ2-5; maybe TRBD2 (5 bases). The CDR3 runs 15 residues. Germline CDR1 reads MGHRA; CDR2 reads YSYEKL. CDR3 nucleotides: TGCGCTAGCAGCCAAGGCAGTGGAGGTCGGGGGACCCAGTACTTC. As protein: CASSQGSGGRGTQYF.

With respect to this clonotype: Mismatch with germline at one junction end may stem from a read error. The V call is TRBV11-3, the J call TRBJ2-1; maybe TRBD1 (5 bases). CDR1 is SGHNT and CDR2 is YENEEA in the germline V gene. CDR3 length equals 16 residues. In nucleotides, the CDR3 is TGTGCCAGCAGCTTCCTAGGGGATATATCCTATAATGAGCTGTTCTTC. The encoded protein is CASSFLGDISYNELFF. Full variable domain (missing parts from reference TRBV11-3 and TRBJ2-1): EAGVVQSPRYKIIEKKQPVAFWCNPISGHNTLYWYLQNLGQGPELLIRYENEEAVDDSQLPKDRFSAERLKGVDSTLKIQPAELGDSAVYLCASSFLGDISYNELFFGPGTRLTVL.

This clonotype was observed at least ten times. This chain uses TRBV7-3 with TRBJ2-7, with 10 bases identical to TRBD2. The CDR3 contains 16 residues. Germline CDR1 is SGHTA and CDR2 is FQGTGA. J lost 5 bases, V lost 4 bases, and 11 bases had no gene match. The CDR3 reads CASSSPLAGRGDEQYF. For the CDR3, the DNA is TGTGCCAGCAGCTCGCCACTAGCGGGACGAGGCGACGAGCAGTACTTC.

Note on this clonotype: The limits of the CDR3 on the DNA are not certain, so only TCRdb's listed CDR3 is given. The gene calls are TRBV5-6 and TRBJ2-2. Germline V lookup: CDR1 SGHDT, CDR2 YYEEEE. From its first to its last residue, the CDR3 has 16 amino acids. The CDR3 loop reads CTSSLAPRVTGELFFF.

At least ten counts were recorded for this clonotype. As DNA, the CDR3 is TGCAGCGTTCCAGACAGAAATGAGCAGTTCTTC. The encoded protein is CSVPDRNEQFF. V usage is TRBV29-1 and J usage is TRBJ2-1; a weak D match, TRBD1 (5 bases). V lost 5 bases to trimming and J lost 7 bases, with 9 bases between them. The CDR3 extends over 11 amino acids. CDR1 is SQVTM, CDR2 ANQGSEA, per germline.

Note on this clonotype: The conserved phenylalanine or tryptophan normally closing the CDR3 is absent here, so this likely arose from a read error. The rearrangement links TRBV28 to TRBJ2-1, with no clear D. The CDR3 runs to 15 residues. CDR1 and CDR2 (germline): MDHEN, SYDVKM. The V and J ends lost 3 bases and 6 bases respectively, with 15 bases between them. The chain's CDR3 is CASSFVVAGRNEQFI. CDR3 nucleotide sequence: TGTGCCAGCAGTTTCGTGGTAGCAGGACGCAATGAGCAGTTCATC.

This clonotype appeared a single time. This is likely a read error, given that the CDR3 carries no conserved phenylalanine or tryptophan at its end. The V call is TRBV12-3 or TRBV12-4, the J call TRBJ2-5; perhaps TRBD2 as D (5 bases). The CDR3 is 15 residues long. The V gene lost 6 bases and the J gene lost 7 bases, with 21 bases spanning the gap. CDR3 region: CASSIYPGSEATQYI. The CDR3 coding sequence is TGTGCCAGCAGCATCTACCCTGGGAGCGAAGCGACCCAGTACATC.

Regarding this clonotype: Sequence at one end of the junction differs from germline and may be a read error. The gene calls are TRBV6-5 and TRBJ2-7; the D gene is possibly TRBD1 (6 bases). This CDR3 comprises 15 residues. From germline, CDR1 is MNHEY and CDR2 SVGAGI. DNA for the CDR3: TGTGCTAGCAGTTACGAGGACAGCAGCTCCTATGAGCAGCACTTC. This codes for CASSYEDSSSYEQHF.

This chain uses TRBV11-2 with TRBJ2-7, with D perhaps matching TRBD1 (7 bases). This CDR3 has 17 amino acids. Germline V gene lookup returns CDR1 SGHAT and CDR2 FQNNGV. V was clipped by 6 bases and J by 2 bases, with 23 bases between them. This CDR3 reads CASSITGGGYWTYEQYF. CDR3 bases: TGTGCCAGCAGTATCACAGGAGGGGGCTATTGGACCTACGAGCAGTACTTC.

By its share, this clonotype is large. V gene TRBV24-1 combines with J gene TRBJ2-1; 7 bases are shared with TRBD1. The CDR3 runs to 15 residues. V shed 2 bases and J 10 bases; nucleotides not matched to a gene: 10. Germline assignment: CDR1 KGHDR and CDR2 SFDVKD. The CDR3 loop reads CATSDSGTDRWEQFF. The CDR3, as DNA: TGTGCCACCAGTGATTCCGGGACAGACCGTTGGGAGCAGTTCTTC.

In the case of this clonotype: The missing conserved phenylalanine or tryptophan at the end of this CDR3 makes a read error likely. This chain connects TRBV11-2 to TRBJ2-7; TRBD1 is a possible D gene (5 bases). The length of the CDR3 is 13 residues. CDR1 is SGHAT, CDR2 FQNNGV, per germline. Trimming cost V 2 bases and J 3 bases, with 8 bases left between them. The CDR3 sequence: CASSLRGNYEQYL. DNA for the CDR3: TGTGCCAGCAGCTTAAGGGGTAACTACGAGCAGTACTTA.

The rearrangement links TRBV5-6 to TRBJ2-7, with a weak D call TRBD2 (6 bases). V lost 9 bases, J lost 5 bases, and 15 bases lay in between. The CDR3 has 12 residues. Germline V gene lookup returns CDR1 SGHDT and CDR2 YYEEEE. The CDR3 DNA is TGTGCCAACTGCTTGGGGGGTAACGAGCAGTACTTC. Its translation is CANCLGGNEQYF.

Concerning this clonotype itself: The junction and the germline gene differ at one end; a read error may be behind it. The genes are TRBV11-2 and TRBJ1-1; 12 bases fit TRBD1. The CDR3 has 20 amino acids. Germline lookup yields CDR1 SGHAT and CDR2 FQNNGV. CDR3 region: CASSTRDRGRKRRSNTEAFF. CDR3 coding DNA: TGTGCTAGCAGCACTCGGGACAGGGGGCGCAAGAGGCGGAGTAACACTGAAGCTTTCTTT.

Turning to this clonotype: The junction differs from germline at one of its ends, possibly a read error. The chain couples TRBV11-2 to TRBJ1-2; D remains unclear. In germline, CDR1 is SGHAT, CDR2 FQNNGV. This CDR3 has 16 residues. The CDR3 DNA follows: TGTGCCTGCAGTCTACGAGGCGGGGATTGGAGCTATGGCTACACCTTC. This codes for CACSLRGGDWSYGYTF. Full variable domain (rest looked up from reference TRBV11-2 and TRBJ1-2): EAGVAQSPRYKIIEKRQSVAFWCNPISGHATLYWYQQILGQGPKLLIQFQNNGVVDDSQLPKDRFSAERLKGVDSTLKIQPAKLEDSAVYLCACSLRGGDWSYGYTFGSGTRLTVV.

In the case of this clonotype: One junction end does not reproduce the germline sequence, and a read error may be involved. The chain joins TRBV12-3 or TRBV12-4 to TRBJ2-5; weak D call: TRBD2 (6 bases). The CDR3 spans 15 residues. CDR3 in amino acids: CASSIYSGSDETRYF. The CDR3 DNA reads TGTGCCAGCAGCATCTACTCCGGGAGCGACGAGACCCGGTACTTC.